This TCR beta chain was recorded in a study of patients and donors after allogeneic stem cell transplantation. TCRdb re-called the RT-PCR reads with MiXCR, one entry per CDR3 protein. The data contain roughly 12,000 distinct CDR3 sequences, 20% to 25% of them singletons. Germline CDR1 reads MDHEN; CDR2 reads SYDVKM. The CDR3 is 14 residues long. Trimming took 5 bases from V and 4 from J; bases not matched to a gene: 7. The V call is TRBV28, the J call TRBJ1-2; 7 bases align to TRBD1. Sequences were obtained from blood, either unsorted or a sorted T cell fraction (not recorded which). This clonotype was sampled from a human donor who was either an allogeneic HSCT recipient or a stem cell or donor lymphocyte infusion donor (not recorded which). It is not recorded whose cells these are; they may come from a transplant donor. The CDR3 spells CASSLQGQFYGYTF. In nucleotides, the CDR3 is TGTGCCAGCAGTCTCCAGGGACAGTTCTATGGCTACACCTTC.